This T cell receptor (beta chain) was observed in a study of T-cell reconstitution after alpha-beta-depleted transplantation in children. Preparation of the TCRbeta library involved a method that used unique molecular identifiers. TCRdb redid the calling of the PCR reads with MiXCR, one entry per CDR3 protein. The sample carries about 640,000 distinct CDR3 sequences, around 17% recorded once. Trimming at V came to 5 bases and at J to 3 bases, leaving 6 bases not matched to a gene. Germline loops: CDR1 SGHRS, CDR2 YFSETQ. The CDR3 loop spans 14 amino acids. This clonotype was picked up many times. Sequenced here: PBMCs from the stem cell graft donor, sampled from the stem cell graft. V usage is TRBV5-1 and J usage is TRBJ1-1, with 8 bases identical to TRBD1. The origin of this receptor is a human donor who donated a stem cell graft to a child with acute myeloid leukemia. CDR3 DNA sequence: TGCGCCAGCAGTTCCGGACAGGGTCACACTGAAGCTTTCTTT. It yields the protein CASSSGQGHTEAFF.